One and the same sample provided the 22 T cell receptor beta chains below, sequenced in a study of blood T cell repertoires in COVID-19. Libraries were prepared by immunoSEQ multiplex PCR; TCRdb keeps only in-frame clonotypes and omits some of them. The table shows around 250,000 clones, with about four fifths occurring only once. The source material was PBMCs or T cells enriched from blood (not recorded which). The receptors here all came from a man over 45 who had recovered from COVID-19.

CDR3 bases: TGTGCCAGCTCCCCTAGCGGGGCTAACTATGGCTACACCTTC. Residues: CASSPSGANYGYTF. The rearrangement joins TRBV18 to TRBJ1-2; no firm D call. The CDR3 has 14 residues. Trimming left V 6 bases short and J 0 bases short, with 11 bases between. The germline V gene encodes CDR1 KGHSH and CDR2 LQKENI.

The genes are TRBV3-1 (or the pseudogene TRBV3-2) and TRBJ1-5; TRBD1 is a possible D gene (5 bases). Per the germline V gene, CDR1 is LGHDT and CDR2 is YNNKEL (reference sequence). The length of the CDR3 is 14 residues. V was shortened by 1 base and J by 3 bases, with 7 bases between the two germline ends. The CDR3 here is CASSQGTPNQPQHF. CDR3 coding DNA: TGTGCCAGCAGCCAAGGGACACCCAATCAGCCCCAGCATTTT.

In its sample, this clone was seen a few times. This chain connects TRBV28 to TRBJ1-1; D remains ambiguous. The CDR3 loop spans 10 amino acids. Germline CDR1 and CDR2: MDHEN and SYDVKM. The V gene lost 8 bases and the J gene lost 7 bases, with 8 bases spanning the gap. CDR3 sequence (DNA): TGTGCCAGCCTATCTAATGAAGCTTTCTTT. This codes for CASLSNEAFF.

The J gene is TRBJ2-1, the V gene TRBV7-9, with D perhaps matching TRBD1 (5 bases). The CDR3 spans 13 residues. With 2 bases removed from V and 3 bases from J, the gap between germline ends came to 5 bases. Germline values: CDR1 SEHNR, CDR2 FQNEAQ (reference sequence). CDR3: CASSLQGYNEQFF. The CDR3 region has the DNA TGTGCCAGCAGCTTACAGGGCTACAATGAGCAGTTCTTC.

This clone was seen a handful of times. J is TRBJ1-2 and V is TRBV24-1; a possible D gene is TRBD1 (6 bases). With 3 bases removed from V and 0 bases from J, the gap between germline ends came to 10 bases. The CDR3 is 15 residues long. The germline V gene encodes CDR1 KGHDR and CDR2 SFDVKD. CDR3 amino acids: CATSDPGTTNYGYTF. Here the CDR3 DNA reads TGTGCCACCAGTGATCCCGGGACAACTAACTATGGCTACACCTTC.

This rearrangement joins TRBV29-1 to TRBJ1-3; 9 bases fit TRBD1. Germline CDR1 is SQVTM and CDR2 is ANQGSEA. V was pared by 6 bases and J by 0 bases, with 18 bases of the junction left unmatched. The CDR3 is 19 amino acids. The CDR3 reads CSVRWAAGQGLSSGNTIYF. In DNA form, the CDR3 reads TGCAGCGTACGGTGGGCGGCCGGACAGGGGTTATCCTCTGGAAACACCATATATTTT.

This clone was picked up one time. The V and J genes are TRBV5-4 and TRBJ2-1, with 10 bases fitting TRBD1. Germline assignment: CDR1 SGHNT and CDR2 YYREEE (reference sequence). With V trimmed by 0 bases and J by 4 bases, 1 base remained unmatched. The CDR3 spans 15 residues. CDR3 residues: CASSLAGQGYNEQFF. The CDR3 coding sequence is TGTGCCAGCAGCTTGGCGGGACAGGGGTACAATGAGCAGTTCTTC.

The chain has TRBV10-3 and TRBJ2-5; 11 bases are a match to TRBD2. The CDR3 length is 16 residues. The V gene's germline CDR1 is ENHRY and CDR2 SYGVKD. V dropped 4 bases and J dropped 1; count of bases not matched to a gene: 5. The CDR3 DNA sequence: TGTGCCATCAGTGGTACCGGGACTAGCGGCCAAGAGACCCAGTACTTC. Protein product: CAISGTGTSGQETQYF.

The CDR3 reads CASSTAEGRETQYF. The CDR3 DNA follows: TGCGCCAGCAGCACGGCGGAGGGGCGAGAGACCCAGTACTTC. The genes are TRBV5-1 and TRBJ2-5; a possible D gene is TRBD2 (6 bases). CDR3 length equals 14 residues. Between the trimmed V and J ends, which lost 4 bases and 4 bases, there was a span of 14 bases. The V gene's germline CDR1 is SGHRS and CDR2 YFSETQ.

This clone was found a few times. The chain links TRBV7-9 to TRBJ2-2, with 8 bases aligning to TRBD1. The CDR3 loop spans 15 amino acids. V trimming: 5 bases; J trimming: 6 bases; junction bases outside the gene matches: 8. Germline lookup yields CDR1 SEHNR and CDR2 FQNEAQ (reference sequence). CDR3 protein: CASSNRGILPGELFF. CDR3 bases: TGTGCCAGCAGCAACAGGGGGATTTTACCCGGGGAGCTGTTTTTT.

The J gene is TRBJ2-4, the V gene TRBV19; D is perhaps TRBD2 (5 bases). Trimming left V 3 bases short and J 0 bases short, with 18 bases between. The CDR3 consists of 18 residues. Germline V gene lookup returns CDR1 LNHDA and CDR2 SQIVND (reference sequence). The CDR3 loop reads CASSMPNRGLIAKNIQYF. As DNA, the CDR3 is TGTGCCAGTAGTATGCCGAATAGAGGGCTCATAGCCAAAAACATTCAGTACTTC.

The rearrangement joins TRBV28 to TRBJ2-4; D possibly corresponds to TRBD1 (6 bases). This CDR3 has 14 residues. V was cut by 4 bases and J by 5 bases, with 12 bases left in between. Looked up from germline, CDR1 is MDHEN and CDR2 is SYDVKM. The CDR3 nucleotides read TGTGCCAGCAGTTCCGGACAGAGACAAAACATTCAGTACTTC. This gives the protein CASSSGQRQNIQYF.

In its sample, this clone was seen a few times. The V and J genes are TRBV28 and TRBJ1-5; 11 nucleotides align to TRBD1. The CDR3 sequence is 17 residues long. V trimming: 7 bases; J trimming: 11 bases; junction bases outside the gene matches: 19. Germline lookup yields CDR1 MDHEN and CDR2 SYDVKM. The CDR3 loop reads CASIHGGPGQGEVAQHF. CDR3 nucleotides: TGTGCCAGCATCCATGGCGGCCCGGGACAGGGGGAAGTGGCCCAGCATTTT.

CDR3 region: CAWSLPRTGGRTEAFF. Written as DNA, the CDR3 is TGTGCCTGGAGCCTTCCGAGGACAGGGGGCAGGACTGAAGCTTTCTTT. This chain uses TRBV30 with TRBJ1-1; 11 bases are a match to TRBD1. V trimming: 3 bases; J trimming: 5 bases; junction bases outside the gene matches: 11. This CDR3 is built from 16 residues. Per germline, CDR1 GTSNPN and CDR2 SVGIG (reference sequence).

J is TRBJ1-2 and V is TRBV19; TRBD1 is a possible D gene (5 bases). The germline CDR1 and CDR2 sequences are LNHDA and SQIVND (reference sequence). Trimming left V 5 bases short and J 4 bases short, with 20 bases between. CDR3 length: 16 residues. CDR3 in amino acids: CASSPTLGGGIYGYTF. The CDR3 DNA follows: TGTGCCAGTAGTCCCACCCTCGGGGGGGGAATCTATGGCTACACCTTC.

The rearrangement joins TRBV2 to TRBJ2-1, with 9 bases that match TRBD1. The CDR3 has 15 amino acids. J gave up 11 bases and V 8 bases, and 16 bases lay outside the gene matches. Germline CDR1 is SNHLY and CDR2 is FYNNEI. The CDR3 bases are TGTGCCAGCTTGCACGGACAGGGGACCTCTAGGAAGCAGTTCTTC. Protein sequence: CASLHGQGTSRKQFF.

The genes are TRBV3-1 (or the pseudogene TRBV3-2) and TRBJ2-4; D is unresolved. This CDR3 is 12 amino acids long. Germline V gene data show CDR1 as LGHDT and CDR2 as YNNKEL (reference sequence). V lost 0 bases and J 9 bases, leaving 6 bases between the germline ends. The CDR3 here is CASSQDIRIQYF. In DNA form, the CDR3 reads TGTGCCAGCAGCCAAGATATCCGCATTCAGTACTTC.

This clone has just one count. The chain recombines TRBV7-3 with TRBJ1-1, with D possibly TRBD1 on 6 matching bases. The V gene's germline CDR1 is SGHTA and CDR2 FQGTGA. V gave up 4 bases and J gave up 1 base, with 10 bases separating them. This CDR3 contains 14 residues. The DNA of the CDR3 is TGTGCCAGCAGCTCGATAGGGGGGAACACTGAAGCTTTCTTT. It translates to CASSSIGGNTEAFF.

CDR3 amino acids: CATNSSQGYEQYF. As DNA, the CDR3 is TGTGCCACCAACAGTTCCCAGGGCTACGAGCAGTACTTC. The chain employs TRBV24-1 and TRBJ2-7, with D maybe TRBD1 (5 bases). CDR1 and CDR2 (germline): KGHDR, SFDVKD. This CDR3 region has 13 residues. V dropped 8 bases and J dropped 3 bases, with 13 bases sitting between them.

This chain links TRBV4-1 with TRBJ1-5, with TRBD1 matching over 8 bases. V was pared by 0 bases and J by 9 bases, with 4 bases of the junction left unmatched. The germline V gene encodes CDR1 MGHRA and CDR2 YSYEKL. The length of the CDR3 is 14 residues. The CDR3 spells CASSQDRGPGPQHF. The CDR3 nucleotides read TGCGCCAGCAGCCAAGACAGGGGGCCGGGGCCCCAGCATTTT.

The J gene is TRBJ2-5, the V gene TRBV28; 8 nucleotides align to TRBD1. The CDR3 contains 14 residues. Unmatched junction bases numbered 8, after V lost 4 bases and J lost 7 bases. CDR1 MDHEN and CDR2 SYDVKM come from the germline V gene. In nucleotides, the CDR3 is TGTGCCAGCAGTTCCTCAGGGGGCGTGGGGACCCAGTACTTC. This sequence encodes CASSSSGGVGTQYF.

The CDR3 spells CASSQERAGADTQYF. The CDR3 coding sequence is TGCGCCAGCAGCCAAGAGCGAGCGGGAGCAGATACGCAGTATTTT. The rearrangement joins TRBV4-3 to TRBJ2-3, with 8 bases that match TRBD2. J lost 4 bases, V lost 0 bases, and 3 bases had no gene match. The CDR3 is made up of 15 amino acids. From germline, CDR1 is LGHNA and CDR2 YSLEER.